The clone carrying this T cell receptor beta chain was detected a few times. What it binds is unknown. These data are taken from a study of T cells after yellow fever vaccination. The wider study: The SMART-Seq v4 Ultra Low Input method served to prepare the low-cell-number fractions.

Study-wide results and caveats: Reappearing after the booster were most of the clones from primary vaccination (almost 97% CD4, 88% CD8).

The CDR3 sequence is 17 residues long. CDR1 and CDR2 from the germline V gene are SGHRS and YFSETQ. V shed 4 bases and J 0 bases; nucleotides not matched to a gene: 7. Via MiXCR, TCRdb re-called the 5' RACE reads, giving one row per CDR3 protein. The sample includes 400,000 to 450,000 distinct CDR3 sequences, around 19% of them seen just once. V and J are TRBV5-1 and TRBJ1-5; 10 bases agree with TRBD1. The specimen was PBMCs, collected before the yellow fever booster vaccination. This sequence originates from a man aged 18 to 30 who received the YFV17D yellow fever vaccine. The CDR3 coding sequence is TGCGCCAGCAGCCCCGGGACAGGGGTCGATAGCAATCAGCCCCAGCATTTT. Its translation is CASSPGTGVDSNQPQHF.